This TCR beta chain is from a study of blood T cell repertoires in COVID-19. Looking at the study overall: COVID-19 samples collected from the United States, Italy and Spain covered acute and convalescent phases.

V gave up 6 bases and J gave up 0 bases, with 17 bases separating them. Germline V gene lookup returns CDR1 MNHEY and CDR2 SVGEGT. This CDR3 region has 16 residues. Original analysis: Amplification of reference gene primers provided the estimated nucleated cell counts. TCRdb's table, derived via immunoSEQ multiplex PCR, lists solely in-frame clones and lacks some. V and J calls and clone size are those listed in that table; D and trimming were worked out from the DNA. There are 300,000 or so clones in the sample; 80% to 90% occur only once, and 4% to 5% lies in the top ten. Cohorts were determined from participant-reported clinical history.

The source of this sequence is a middle-aged woman with acute COVID-19. V and J are TRBV6-2 or TRBV6-3 and TRBJ1-1; D not resolved. Sequencing input: PBMCs or T cells enriched from blood (not recorded which). As DNA, the CDR3 is TGTGCCAGCAGCTATGAGGCGGGGTCTATGAACACTGAAGCTTTCTTT. It yields the protein CASSYEAGSMNTEAFF.